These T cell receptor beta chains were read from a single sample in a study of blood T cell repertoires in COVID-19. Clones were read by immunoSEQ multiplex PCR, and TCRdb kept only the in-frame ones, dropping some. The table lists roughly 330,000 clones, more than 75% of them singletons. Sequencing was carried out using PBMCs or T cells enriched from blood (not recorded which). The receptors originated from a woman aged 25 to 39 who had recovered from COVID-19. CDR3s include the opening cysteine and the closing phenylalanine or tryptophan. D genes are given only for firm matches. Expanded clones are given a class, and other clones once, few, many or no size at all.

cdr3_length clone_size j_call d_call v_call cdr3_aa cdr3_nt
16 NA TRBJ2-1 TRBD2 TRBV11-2 CASSFGLAGSYNEQFF TGTGCCAGCAGCTTTGGACTAGCGGGGAGTTACAATGAGCAGTTCTTC
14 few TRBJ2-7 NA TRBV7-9 CASSGGYSSYEQYF TGTGCCAGCAGCGGGGGGTACAGTTCATACGAGCAGTACTTC
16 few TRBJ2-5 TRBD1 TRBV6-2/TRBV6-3 CASSSPLGTAQETQYF TGTGCCAGCAGTTCTCCCTTAGGGACAGCACAAGAGACCCAGTACTTC
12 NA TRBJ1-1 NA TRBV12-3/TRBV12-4 CASARERTEAFF TGTGCCAGCGCTAGGGAGCGCACTGAAGCTTTCTTT
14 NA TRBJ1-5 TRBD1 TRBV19 CASSIQGANQPQHF TGTGCCAGTAGTATACAGGGGGCGAATCAGCCCCAGCATTTT
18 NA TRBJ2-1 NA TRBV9 CASSVEGLAGISYNEQFF TGTGCCAGCAGCGTAGAAGGTTTAGCCGGCATATCCTACAATGAGCAGTTCTTC
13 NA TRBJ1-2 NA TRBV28 CASSFGQNYGYTF TGTGCCAGCAGTTTTGGACAGAACTATGGCTACACCTTC
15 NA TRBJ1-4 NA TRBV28 CASSLNRGGGEKLFF TGTGCCAGCAGTTTGAACCGCGGAGGTGGGGAAAAACTGTTTTTT
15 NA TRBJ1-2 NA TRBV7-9 CASSLAFRQVDGYTF TGTGCCAGCAGCTTAGCGTTTCGGCAGGTCGATGGCTACACCTTC
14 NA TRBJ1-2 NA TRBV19 CASSIDRSAPGYTF TGTGCCAGTAGTATAGATCGGAGTGCTCCTGGCTACACCTTC
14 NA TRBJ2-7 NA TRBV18 CASSPGAVPYEQYF TGTGCCAGCTCACCAGGGGCAGTTCCCTACGAGCAGTACTTC
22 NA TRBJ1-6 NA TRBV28 CASSPTDIRVRTYSYYNSPLHF TGTGCCAGCAGTCCCACCGATATACGTGTGCGCACTTATTCTTACTATAATTCACCCCTCCACTTT
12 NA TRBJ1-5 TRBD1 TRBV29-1 CSVGTGRQPQHF TGCAGCGTGGGGACAGGGCGTCAGCCCCAGCATTTT
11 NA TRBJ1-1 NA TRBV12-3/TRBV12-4 CASSLRDISFF TGTGCCAGCAGTTTAAGGGACATTTCTTTCTTT
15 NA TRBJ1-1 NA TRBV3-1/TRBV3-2 CASSARGGGNTEAFF TGTGCCAGCAGCGCCCGGGGAGGAGGGAACACTGAAGCTTTCTTT
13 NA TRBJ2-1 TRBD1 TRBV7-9 CASSLTGENEQFF TGTGCCAGCAGCTTAACAGGGGAGAATGAGCAGTTCTTC
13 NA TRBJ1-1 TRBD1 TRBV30 CAWSDTGGTEAFF TGTGCCTGGAGTGATACAGGGGGCACTGAAGCTTTCTTT